What follows are 24 T cell receptor beta chains derived from one specimen sequenced in a study of T cell clonality in common variable immunodeficiency. Generated by immunoSEQ multiplex PCR, the TCRdb table keeps only in-frame clones and is missing some. The sample is made up of fewer than 65,000 clones, none counted only once. Sequenced: peripheral blood mononuclear cells. The receptors derive from a person aged 18-70 years in good health.

This clone was detected many times. The sequence runs out 3 residues before the end of the CDR3; the remainder is reconstructed from the germline J gene. The chain couples TRBV6-2 or TRBV6-3 to TRBJ2-1; 12 bases map to TRBD2. The V gene end was trimmed by 4 bases and the J gene end by 4 bases; junction bases not matched to a gene: 2. Germline CDR1 and CDR2: MNHEY and SVGEGT. The CDR3 sequence is 15 residues long. This chain's CDR3 is CASSLTSGGYNEQFF. The sequenced CDR3 bases are TGTGCCAGCAGTTTAACTAGCGGGGGGTACAATGAG.

This clone was found a few times. The read gets to within 3 residues of the CDR3 end, and the germline J gene fills in the rest. The rearrangement joins TRBV11-1 to TRBJ1-4; D call uncertain. V was trimmed by 5 bases and J by 0 bases, leaving 10 bases between them. The CDR3 has 15 amino acids. The germline V gene encodes CDR1 SGHAT and CDR2 FQDESV (reference sequence). CDR3 loop: CASSPTDATNEKLFF. CDR3 DNA, as far as it was read: TGTGCCAGCAGCCCTACAGATGCAACTAATGAAAAA. The complete variable domain, with remaining parts taken from reference TRBV11-1 and TRBJ1-4, reads EAEVAQSPRYKITEKSQAVAFWCDPISGHATLYWYRQILGQGPELLVQFQDESVVDDSQLPKDRFSAERLKGVDSTLKIQPAELGDSAMYLCASSPTDATNEKLFFGSGTQLSVL.

This clone has ten or more counts. The DNA ends 3 residues before the CDR3 does, and the rest of the CDR3 is filled in from the germline J gene. The chain combines TRBV20-1 with TRBJ2-3, with 8 nucleotides matching TRBD2. CDR1 is DFQATT and CDR2 is SNEGSKA in the germline V gene (reference sequence). J lost 3 bases, V lost 4 bases, and 9 bases had no gene match. The CDR3 loop spans 15 amino acids. The DNA read from the CDR3 is TGCAGTGCTATGGCGGGAGGCCTCAATACAGATACG. Protein sequence: CSAMAGGLNTDT. The whole CDR3 sequence is CSAMAGGLNTDTQYF.

Ten or more counts support this clone. The read ends 3 residues early relative to the CDR3; the germline J gene fills the gap. The J gene is TRBJ1-2, the V gene TRBV30; 8 nucleotides align to TRBD1. The germline V gene has CDR1 GTSNPN and CDR2 SVGIG (reference sequence). The CDR3 totals 14 residues. CDR3 bases read: TGTGCCTGGAACCCACAGACAGGGGTCGAGGGC. Protein: CAWNPQTGVEG. The whole CDR3 sequence is CAWNPQTGVEGYTF.

This clone was seen many times. The read falls 3 residues short of the CDR3 end, and the missing part is taken from the germline J gene. The chain employs TRBV19 and TRBJ1-1; D is ambiguous. Trimming removed 3 bases at V and 1 base at J, with 6 bases between. CDR1 is LNHDA, CDR2 SQIVND, per germline (reference sequence). This CDR3 contains 13 residues. The CDR3 bases that were read are TGTGCCAGTAGTATCCTCCCGAACACTGAA. Translation: CASSILPNTE. The whole CDR3 protein reads CASSILPNTEAFF.

This clone was found many times. The read halts 3 residues ahead of the CDR3 end, with the missing end drawn from the germline J gene. The rearrangement links TRBV4-1 to TRBJ2-2; 7 nucleotides line up with TRBD2. Germline assignment: CDR1 MGHRA and CDR2 YSYEKL. CDR3 length equals 14 residues. J was trimmed by 5 bases and V by 3 bases; bases with no gene match: 3. CDR3 DNA, as far as it was read: TGCGCCAGCAGCCACATCGGGGGGACCGGGGAG. Translation: CASSHIGGTGE. The CDR3, in full, reads CASSHIGGTGELFF.

This clone has a count of ten or more. The CDR3 protein is CSARDRGSSYNSPLHF. The part of the CDR3 DNA that was read is TGCAGTGCTAGAGACAGGGGGAGCTCCTATAATTCACCC. This chain joins TRBV20-1 and TRBJ1-6, with 7 bases lining up with TRBD1. The read comes to an end 3 residues before the CDR3 does, leaving the germline J gene to fill in the end. Germline CDR1 is DFQATT and CDR2 is SNEGSKA (reference sequence). J lost 0 bases, V lost 0 bases, and 2 bases had no gene match. The CDR3 has 16 residues.

The table lists this clone with a few counts. One end of the junction is discordant with germline, which a read error may explain. The read ends 3 residues early relative to the CDR3; the germline J gene fills the gap. This CDR3 is also generated by other DNA sequences in the sample. The chain combines TRBV20-1 with TRBJ1-3; TRBD1 aligns across 7 bases. The CDR3 runs 16 residues. Germline-derived CDR1 and CDR2 are DFQATT and SNEGSKA (reference sequence). The CDR3 DNA, read in part, is TGCAGTGCATCGGACAGGCCATCATCCGAAGGAAACACG. Translation: CSASDRPSSEGNT. The full CDR3 protein is CSASDRPSSEGNTIYF.

This clone showed up many times. The CDR3 end falls 3 residues outside the read, so it is completed with the germline J gene. The rearrangement uses TRBV5-4 and TRBJ2-5, with 7 bases lining up with TRBD1. V lost 4 bases, J lost 1 base, and 4 bases stayed unmatched. There are 14 residues in the CDR3. In germline, CDR1 is SGHNT, CDR2 YYREEE (reference sequence). The part of the CDR3 DNA that was read is TGTGCCAGCAGCGTGGGACAGAGCCAAGAGACC. Translating gives CASSVGQSQET. The CDR3 reads in full as CASSVGQSQETQYF. The entire variable domain, with the rest obtained from reference TRBV5-4 and TRBJ2-5, is as follows: ETGVTQSPTHLIKTRGQQVTLRCSSQSGHNTVSWYQQALGQGPQFIFQYYREEENGRGNFPPRFSGLQFPNYSSELNVNALELDDSALYLCASSVGQSQETQYFGPGTRLLVL.

This clone was seen ten or more times. The read finishes 3 residues shy of the CDR3 end, and the germline J gene is used to complete it. V and J are TRBV20-1 and TRBJ2-2; TRBD2 matches 9 bases. CDR3 length equals 14 residues. V was clipped by 5 bases and J by 6 bases; unmatched bases: 7. Germline assignment: CDR1 DFQATT and CDR2 SNEGSKA (reference sequence). Incomplete CDR3 DNA: TGCAGTGCTCCCTCTAGCGGGGTGGCCGGGGAG. Amino acids: CSAPSSGVAGE. The whole CDR3 region reads CSAPSSGVAGELFF.

This clone appeared many times. The read ends 3 residues shy of where the CDR3 ends; the end is completed using the germline J gene. The chain couples TRBV7-8 to TRBJ2-5, with 8 bases identical to TRBD2. The V gene's germline CDR1 is SGHVS and CDR2 FQNEAQ. J gave up 2 bases and V 5 bases, and 4 bases lay outside the gene matches. This CDR3 is built from 14 residues. The CDR3 bases that were read are TGTGCCAGCAGCCCGGGACTAGTACAAGAGACC. This gives the protein CASSPGLVQET. Given in full, the CDR3 is CASSPGLVQETQYF.

This clone appeared many times. Read coverage stops 3 residues before the CDR3 terminus; the germline J gene supplies the remainder. The chain couples TRBV19 to TRBJ1-5; 7 bases are shared with TRBD1. The V gene's germline CDR1 is LNHDA and CDR2 SQIVND (reference sequence). There are 14 residues in the CDR3. Unmatched junction bases numbered 6, after V lost 5 bases and J lost 5 bases. CDR3 residues: CASSLVDRDQPQHF. The part of the CDR3 DNA that was read is TGTGCCAGTAGTTTAGTAGACAGGGATCAGCCC.

This clone was counted ten times or more. The read terminates 3 residues ahead of where the CDR3 ends, so the germline J gene completes it. The chain links TRBV20-1 to TRBJ2-2, with D possibly TRBD1 on 5 matching bases. The CDR3 totals 15 residues. CDR1 DFQATT and CDR2 SNEGSKA come from the germline V gene (reference sequence). The CDR3 here is CSAREGQTQNSPLFF. Incomplete CDR3 DNA: TGCAGTGCTAGAGAGGGGCAGACCCAGAATTCACCG.

At least ten counts were recorded for this clone. The read ends 3 residues shy of where the CDR3 ends; the end is completed using the germline J gene. This chain uses TRBV5-1 with TRBJ2-1; no clear D. The CDR3 loop spans 13 amino acids. CDR1 is SGHRS and CDR2 is YFSETQ in the germline V gene. V was pared by 0 bases and J by 4 bases, with 5 bases between. The sequenced CDR3 bases are TGCGCCAGCAGCTTGGTGTCATACAATGAG. This codes for CASSLVSYNE. The full CDR3 reads CASSLVSYNEQFF.

There are many counts of this clone. The DNA ends 3 residues before the CDR3 does, and the rest of the CDR3 is filled in from the germline J gene. The chain joins TRBV28 to TRBJ1-4; TRBD1 aligns across 7 bases. Looked up from germline, CDR1 is MDHEN and CDR2 is SYDVKM. V lost 8 bases, J lost 5 bases, and 5 bases stayed unmatched. The CDR3 contains 13 residues. CDR3 bases read: TGTGCCAGCCAAGACAGGGTAAATGAAAAA. It is translated as CASQDRVNEK. In full, the CDR3 is CASQDRVNEKLFF.

This clone has at least ten counts. One junction end disagrees with the germline gene, perhaps due to a read error. The sequenced CDR3 bases are TGCGCCAGCAGCCAAGGGGGCCCTAACTATGGC. Protein: CASSQGGPNYG. The full-length CDR3 reads as CASSQGGPNYGYTF. The rearrangement links TRBV4-2 to TRBJ1-2; 7 bases align to TRBD1. The read gets to within 3 residues of the CDR3 end, and the germline J gene fills in the rest. The CDR3 extends over 14 amino acids. CDR1 is LGHNA and CDR2 is YNFKEQ in the germline V gene.

This clone has ten or more counts. The read finishes 3 residues shy of the CDR3 end, and the germline J gene is used to complete it. The J gene is TRBJ1-5, the V gene TRBV19; 7 positions agree with TRBD1. Germline assignment: CDR1 LNHDA and CDR2 SQIVND (reference sequence). This CDR3 spans 14 amino acids. Trimming cost V 6 bases and J 3 bases; bases outside gene matches: 5. The CDR3 spells CASSVQGFNQPQHF. The sequenced part of the CDR3 DNA is TGTGCCAGTAGCGTACAGGGGTTCAATCAGCCC.

In its sample, this clone was seen many times. The CDR3 goes on 3 residues after the read ends, and that part is filled in from the germline J gene. The chain carries TRBV18 and TRBJ2-5; D might be TRBD1 (6 bases). V lost 6 bases to trimming and J lost 5 bases, with 25 bases between them. CDR1 and CDR2 (germline): KGHSH, LQKENI. The CDR3 sequence is 17 residues long. CDR3 in amino acids: CASSPTRTEPSWETQYF. The covered CDR3 bases are TGTGCCAGCTCCCCTACTCGGACAGAACCTAGTTGGGAGACC.

This clone has at least ten counts. Read coverage stops 3 residues before the CDR3 terminus; the germline J gene supplies the remainder. The chain links TRBV20-1 to TRBJ2-1; TRBD2 agrees at 9 bases. V was pared by 0 bases and J by 8 bases, with 8 bases of the junction left unmatched. CDR1 is DFQATT and CDR2 is SNEGSKA in the germline V gene (reference sequence). This CDR3 contains 15 residues. The CDR3 loop reads CSARDRGREIDEQFF. CDR3 DNA, as far as it was read: TGCAGTGCTAGAGATCGCGGGAGGGAGATCGATGAG.

In its sample, this clone was seen many times. The read falls 3 residues short of the CDR3 end, and the missing part is taken from the germline J gene. The genes are TRBV5-1 and TRBJ1-4, with D unresolved. Germline CDR1 is SGHRS and CDR2 is YFSETQ. V shed 2 bases and J shed 8 bases, with 7 bases lying between them. CDR3 length: 12 residues. The CDR3 protein is CASSFEREKLFF. CDR3 DNA, as far as it was read: TGCGCCAGCAGCTTTGAAAGGGAAAAA.

This clone was seen many times. The read terminates 3 residues before the CDR3 end, so the remaining end is supplied by the germline J gene. The rearrangement links TRBV18 to TRBJ1-2; D is perhaps TRBD1 (5 bases). The V end was cut by 2 bases, the J end by 6 bases, with 13 bases between. The CDR3 length is 14 residues. CDR1 is KGHSH, CDR2 LQKENI, per germline. The part of the CDR3 DNA that was read is TGTGCCAGCTCACCATCAGGGTTGAGGGATGGC. Its protein product is CASSPSGLRDG. The complete CDR3 reads CASSPSGLRDGYTF. Combining the CDR3 with reference TRBV18 and TRBJ1-2 gives the whole variable domain NAGVMQNPRHLVRRRGQEARLRCSPMKGHSHVYWYRQLPEEGLKFMVYLQKENIIDESGMPKERFSAEFPKEGPSILRIQQVVRGDSAAYFCASSPSGLRDGYTFGSGTRLTVV.

This clone was picked up many times. The CDR3 is cut off 3 residues early in the read; its end comes from the germline J gene. The chain recombines TRBV5-1 with TRBJ2-1; 8 bases line up with TRBD2. Germline CDR1 reads SGHRS; CDR2 reads YFSETQ. The CDR3 length is 16 residues. V shed 0 bases and J 1 base; nucleotides not matched to a gene: 3. Incomplete CDR3 DNA: TGCGCCAGCAGCTTGGAGGCGGGAGGATCCTACAATGAG. Protein product: CASSLEAGGSYNE. The whole CDR3 region reads CASSLEAGGSYNEQFF.

This clone was counted many times. The read terminates 3 residues ahead of where the CDR3 ends, so the germline J gene completes it. The chain is built from TRBV6-4 and TRBJ2-1, with 8 bases lining up with TRBD1. With 6 bases clipped from V and 6 bases from J, the junction kept 7 bases outside the gene matches. The CDR3 has 14 residues. Germline CDR1 and CDR2: MRHNA and SNTAGT. The CDR3 DNA, read in part, is TGTGCCAGCAGGCAGGACAGGGAAACCAATGAG. Translated, it gives CASRQDRETNE. The entire CDR3 is CASRQDRETNEQFF.

This clone was found many times. The DNA read from the CDR3 is TGCAGCGTTGGAGGGGCCGGGGAG. Translated, it gives CSVGGAGE. Given in full, the CDR3 is CSVGGAGELFF. The chain links TRBV29-1 to TRBJ2-2; D possibly uses TRBD1 or TRBD2 (5 bases each). Read data end 3 residues before the CDR3 end; the end is taken from the germline J gene. Trimming removed 4 bases at V and 6 bases at J, with 6 bases between. Per the germline V gene, CDR1 is SQVTM and CDR2 is ANQGSEA. There are 11 residues in the CDR3.